These T cell receptor beta chains were read from a single sample in a study of blood T cell repertoires in COVID-19. This table comes from immunoSEQ multiplex PCR, and its TCRdb copy is limited to in-frame clones, with some not included. The sample lists a few hundred thousand clones, more than 75% occurring once. What was sequenced was peripheral blood. The receptors shown here come from a man between 40 and 49 years old with active or convalescent COVID-19. CDR3s include the opening cysteine and the closing phenylalanine or tryptophan. Each record gives: V gene, J gene, D gene, clone size, CDR3 length, CDR3 protein, CDR3 DNA. A D gene is named only where the DNA matches it firmly. Expanded clones are given a class, and other clones once, few, many or no size at all.

V: TRBV27
J: TRBJ1-1
D: .
size: .
length: 14
CDR3: CASSLQGMNTEAFF
DNA: TGTGCCAGCAGTTTACAGGGGATGAACACTGAAGCTTTCTTT

V: TRBV7-8
J: TRBJ1-2
D: TRBD1
size: .
length: 16
CDR3: CASSLSTRQGSYGYTF
DNA: TGTGCCAGCAGCTTATCCACTCGACAGGGGAGCTATGGCTACACCTTC

V: TRBV5-1
J: TRBJ2-7
D: TRBD2
size: .
length: 15
CDR3: CASSFTSGSFDEQYF
DNA: TGCGCCAGCAGCTTTACTAGCGGGAGTTTCGACGAGCAGTACTTC

V: TRBV5-6
J: TRBJ1-5
D: .
size: .
length: 14
CDR3: CASSLLGAGQPQHF
DNA: TGTGCCAGCAGCCTACTTGGGGCAGGTCAGCCCCAGCATTTT

V: TRBV5-1
J: TRBJ2-7
D: TRBD2
size: .
length: 17
CDR3: CASSFPPRTSGRAEQYF
DNA: TGCGCCAGCAGCTTCCCCCCTCGGACTAGCGGGAGAGCCGAGCAGTACTTC

V: TRBV27
J: TRBJ2-3
D: TRBD2
size: .
length: 16
CDR3: CASSLSTGLAGDTQYF
DNA: TGTGCCAGCAGTTTATCCACCGGACTAGCGGGAGATACGCAGTATTTT

V: TRBV28
J: TRBJ1-3
D: .
size: .
length: 14
CDR3: CASSFEVPGNTIYF
DNA: TGTGCCAGCAGTTTCGAGGTTCCCGGAAACACCATATATTTT

V: TRBV7-9
J: TRBJ2-7
D: .
size: .
length: 15
CDR3: CASSLGLLQAYEQYF
DNA: TGTGCCAGCAGCTTGGGACTTCTACAAGCCTACGAGCAGTACTTC

V: TRBV12-3/TRBV12-4
J: TRBJ1-4
D: .
size: .
length: 13
CDR3: CASRIQGIEKLFF
DNA: TGTGCCAGCAGGATACAGGGCATTGAAAAACTGTTTTTT

V: TRBV5-1
J: TRBJ1-2
D: TRBD1
size: .
length: 18
CDR3: CASSLLVWTGGTRDGYTF
DNA: TGCGCCAGCAGCTTGTTGGTTTGGACAGGGGGAACAAGGGATGGCTACACCTTC

V: TRBV18
J: TRBJ2-7
D: TRBD1
size: .
length: 16
CDR3: CASSLHSGTGLYEQYF
DNA: TGTGCCAGCTCACTACACAGCGGGACAGGGCTCTACGAGCAGTACTTC

V: TRBV7-9
J: TRBJ1-5
D: TRBD1
size: once
length: 17
CDR3: CASSSSRDRGDSQPQHF
DNA: TGTGCCAGCAGCTCATCTCGGGACAGGGGGGATAGTCAGCCCCAGCATTTT

V: TRBV27
J: TRBJ2-7
D: TRBD1
size: .
length: 15
CDR3: CASSSSRQGFYEQYF
DNA: TGTGCCAGCAGTTCGTCAAGACAGGGGTTCTACGAGCAGTACTTC

V: TRBV11-1
J: TRBJ2-7
D: .
size: .
length: 13
CDR3: CASSLESLNEQYF
DNA: TGTGCCAGCAGCTTAGAAAGCTTGAACGAGCAGTACTTC